A single sample gave rise to the 7 T cell receptor beta chains below, sequenced in a study of blood T cell repertoires in COVID-19. This table comes from immunoSEQ multiplex PCR, and its TCRdb copy is limited to in-frame clones, with some not included. Among around 500,000 clones listed, more than 85% were seen once. Material: PBMCs or T cells enriched from blood (not recorded which). These receptors were collected from a woman aged 55-75 years who had recovered from COVID-19.

This sequence joins TRBV6-6 and TRBJ1-6; 10 positions agree with TRBD1. J lost 10 bases, V lost 3 bases, and 9 bases had no gene match. This CDR3 is built from 16 residues. Germline V lookup: CDR1 MNHNY, CDR2 SVGAGI (reference sequence). The CDR3 loop reads CASSYKGTGDRSPLHF. The CDR3 DNA reads as TGTGCCAGCAGTTATAAAGGGACAGGGGATCGGTCACCCCTCCACTTT.

J is TRBJ1-2 and V is TRBV19, with D possibly matching TRBD1 (6 bases). V was clipped by 6 bases and J by 8 bases, with 13 bases between them. This CDR3 contains 12 residues. The germline gives CDR1 LNHDA, CDR2 SQIVND (reference sequence). The CDR3 here is CASSTDSRGYTF. The CDR3 region has the DNA TGTGCCAGTAGCACGGACAGCCGCGGCTACACCTTC. The full variable domain, in which reference TRBV19 and TRBJ1-2 provide the parts outside the CDR3, is DGGITQSPKYLFRKEGQNVTLSCEQNLNHDAMYWYRQDPGQGLRLIYYSQIVNDFQKGDIAEGYSVSREKKESFPLTVTSAQKNPTAFYLCASSTDSRGYTFGSGTRLTVV.

This clone was counted only a few times. The CDR3 DNA sequence: TGCGCCAGCAGCCAACAACAGGGGTATAGCAATCAGCCCCAGCATTTT. Translated, it gives CASSQQQGYSNQPQHF. The gene calls are TRBV4-1 and TRBJ1-5; 7 bases fit TRBD1. Germline V CDR1 and CDR2: MGHRA, YSYEKL. After removal of 2 bases from V and 0 bases from J, the junction contained 4 bases not matched to a gene. The CDR3 sequence is 16 residues long.

This chain uses TRBV6-1 with TRBJ2-2; no firm D call. The CDR3 spans 13 residues. V dropped 0 bases and J dropped 7 bases, with 6 bases sitting between them. Germline assignment: CDR1 MNHNS and CDR2 SASEGT. CDR3 DNA sequence: TGTGCCAGCAGTGAAGCGATCGGCGGGGAGCTGTTTTTT. Translation: CASSEAIGGELFF.

The V gene is TRBV7-8, the J gene TRBJ1-2; 7 bases fit TRBD1. V shed 2 bases and J 4 bases; nucleotides not matched to a gene: 4. Germline CDR1 and CDR2: SGHVS and FQNEAQ. This CDR3 is 14 amino acids long. DNA for the CDR3: TGTGCCAGCAGCTTATGGGGACAGCCCTATGGCTACACCTTC. Its protein product is CASSLWGQPYGYTF.

The chain couples TRBV5-6 to TRBJ2-5; TRBD1 aligns across 8 bases. The CDR3 loop spans 16 amino acids. J lost 0 bases, V lost 3 bases, and 7 bases had no gene match. The germline CDR1 and CDR2 sequences are SGHDT and YYEEEE. CDR3 DNA: TGTGCCAGCAGCTCCAGGACAGGGTCCCACCAAGAGACCCAGTACTTC. As protein: CASSSRTGSHQETQYF.

The chain links TRBV5-5 to TRBJ1-4; tentatively, D is TRBD1 (6 bases). Between the trimmed V and J ends, which lost 0 bases and 4 bases, there was a span of 13 bases. The CDR3 length is 16 residues. Germline loops: CDR1 SGHKS, CDR2 YYEKEE (reference sequence). CDR3 amino acids: CASSLAGQINNEKLFF. CDR3 in DNA: TGTGCCAGCAGCTTGGCCGGACAGATCAATAATGAAAAACTGTTTTTT.